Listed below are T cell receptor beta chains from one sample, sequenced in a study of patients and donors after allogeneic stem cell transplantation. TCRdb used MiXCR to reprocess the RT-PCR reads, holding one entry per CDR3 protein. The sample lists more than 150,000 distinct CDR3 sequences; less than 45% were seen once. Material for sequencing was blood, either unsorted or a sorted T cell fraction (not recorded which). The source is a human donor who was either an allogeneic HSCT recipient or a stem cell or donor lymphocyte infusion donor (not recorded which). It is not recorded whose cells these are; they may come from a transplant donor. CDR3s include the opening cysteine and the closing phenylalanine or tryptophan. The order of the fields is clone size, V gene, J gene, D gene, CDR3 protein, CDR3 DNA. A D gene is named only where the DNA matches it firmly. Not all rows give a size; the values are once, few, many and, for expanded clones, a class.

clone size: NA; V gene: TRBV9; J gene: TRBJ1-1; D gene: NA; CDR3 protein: CASSRSGEILNTEAFF; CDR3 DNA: TGTGCCAGCAGCCGTAGCGGGGAAATACTGAACACTGAAGCTTTCTTT
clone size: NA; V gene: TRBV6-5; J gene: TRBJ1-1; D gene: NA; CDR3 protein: CASRVPAATEAFF; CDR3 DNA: TGTGCCAGCAGAGTTCCCGCGGCCACTGAAGCTTTCTTT
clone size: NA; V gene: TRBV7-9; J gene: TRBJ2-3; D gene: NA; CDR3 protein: CASSVVPTLGDTQYF; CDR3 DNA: TGTGCCAGCAGCGTAGTTCCAACCCTGGGGGATACGCAGTATTTT
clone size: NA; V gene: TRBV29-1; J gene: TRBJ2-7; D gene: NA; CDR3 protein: CSVEYRGRGYEQYF; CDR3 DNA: TGCAGCGTTGAATATCGAGGGAGAGGATACGAGCAGTACTTC
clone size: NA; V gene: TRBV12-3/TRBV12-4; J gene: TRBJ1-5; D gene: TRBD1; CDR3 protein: CASSGTGTVNQPQHF; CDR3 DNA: TGTGCCAGCAGTGGGACAGGGACGGTAAATCAGCCCCAGCATTTT
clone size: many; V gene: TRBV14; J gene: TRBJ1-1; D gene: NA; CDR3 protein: CASSQARGTEAFF; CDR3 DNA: TGTGCCAGCAGCCAAGCCCGTGGCACTGAAGCTTTCTTT
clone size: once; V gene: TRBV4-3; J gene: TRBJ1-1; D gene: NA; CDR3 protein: CASSQELGGRGKEAFF; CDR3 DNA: TGCGCCAGCAGCCAAGAATTGGGAGGGAGGGGGAAGGAGGCTTTCTTT
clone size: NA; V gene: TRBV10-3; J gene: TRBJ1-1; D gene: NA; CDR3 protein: CAISESGENTEAFF; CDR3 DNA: TGTGCCATCAGTGAGTCGGGCGAGAACACTGAAGCTTTCTTT
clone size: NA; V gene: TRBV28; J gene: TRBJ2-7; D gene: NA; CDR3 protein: CASSLEPGRSYEQYF; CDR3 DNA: TGTGCCAGCAGTTTAGAGCCTGGCCGGTCCTACGAGCAGTACTTC
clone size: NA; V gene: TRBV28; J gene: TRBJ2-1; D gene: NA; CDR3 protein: CASSIGEQFF; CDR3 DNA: TGTGCCAGCAGTATAGGTGAGCAGTTCTTC
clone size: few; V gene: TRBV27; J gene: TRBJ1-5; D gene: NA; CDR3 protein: CASSWGENQPQHF; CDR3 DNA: TGTGCCAGCAGTTGGGGGGAAAATCAGCCCCAGCATTTT
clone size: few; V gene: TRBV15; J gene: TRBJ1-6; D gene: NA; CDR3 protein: CATSRDKWGDYNSPLHF; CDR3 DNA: TGTGCCACCAGCAGAGATAAGTGGGGGGACTATAATTCACCCCTCCACTTT
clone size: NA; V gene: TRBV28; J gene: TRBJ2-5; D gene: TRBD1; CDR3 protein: CASSGGTGGFQETQYF; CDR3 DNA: TGTGCCAGCAGTGGAGGGACAGGGGGGTTCCAAGAGACCCAGTACTTC
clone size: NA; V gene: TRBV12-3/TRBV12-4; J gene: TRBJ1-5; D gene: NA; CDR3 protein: CASTPPGGQPQHF; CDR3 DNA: TGTGCCAGCACTCCCCCCGGGGGACAGCCCCAGCATTTT
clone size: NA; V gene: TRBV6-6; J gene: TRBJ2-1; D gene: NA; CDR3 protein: CASSYGVPEYNEQFF; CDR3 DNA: TGTGCCAGCAGTTACGGGGTCCCGGAGTACAATGAGCAGTTCTTC
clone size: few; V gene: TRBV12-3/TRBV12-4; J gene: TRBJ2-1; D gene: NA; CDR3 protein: CASSPRNEQFF; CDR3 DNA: TGTGCCAGCAGTCCCCGCAATGAGCAGTTCTTC
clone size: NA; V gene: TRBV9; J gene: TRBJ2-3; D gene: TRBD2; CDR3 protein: CASRPSGRTTDTQYF; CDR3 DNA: TGTGCCAGCAGGCCTAGCGGGAGAACCACAGATACGCAGTATTTT
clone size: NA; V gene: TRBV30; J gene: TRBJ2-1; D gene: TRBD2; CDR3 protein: CAWSHGTSGRYEQFF; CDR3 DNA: TGTGCCTGGAGTCACGGGACTAGCGGGAGGTATGAGCAGTTCTTC
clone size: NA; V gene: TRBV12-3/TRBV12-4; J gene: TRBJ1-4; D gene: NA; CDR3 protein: CASSLSGAVQKLFF; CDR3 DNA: TGTGCCAGCAGTTTATCGGGTGCGGTGCAAAAACTGTTTTTT
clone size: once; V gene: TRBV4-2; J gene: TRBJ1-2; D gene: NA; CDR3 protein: CASSQDGAGNYGYTF; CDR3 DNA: TGTGCCAGCAGCCAAGATGGGGCAGGGAACTATGGCTACACCTTC
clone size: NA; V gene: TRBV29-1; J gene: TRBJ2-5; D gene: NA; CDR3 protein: CSLGGLSKETQYF; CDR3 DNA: TGCAGCCTTGGGGGACTCTCCAAAGAGACCCAGTACTTC
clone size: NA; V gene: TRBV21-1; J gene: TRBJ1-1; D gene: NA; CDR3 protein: CASSKIRGQAEAFF; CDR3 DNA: TGTGCCAGCAGCAAAATAAGGGGACAGGCTGAAGCTTTCTTT
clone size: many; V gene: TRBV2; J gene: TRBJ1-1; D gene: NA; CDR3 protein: CASTGQITEAFF; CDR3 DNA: TGTGCCAGCACCGGACAAATCACTGAAGCTTTCTTT
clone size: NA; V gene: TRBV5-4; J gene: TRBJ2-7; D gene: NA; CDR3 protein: CASSLVANPYEQYF; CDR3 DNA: TGTGCCAGCAGCTTGGTAGCGAACCCCTACGAGCAGTACTTC
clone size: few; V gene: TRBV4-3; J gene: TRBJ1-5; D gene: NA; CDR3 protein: CASSQEVQNSNQPQHF; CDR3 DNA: TGCGCCAGCAGCCAAGAGGTACAAAATAGCAATCAGCCCCAGCATTTT
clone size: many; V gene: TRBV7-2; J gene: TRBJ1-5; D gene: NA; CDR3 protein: CASSHAGADQPQHF; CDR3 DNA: TGTGCCAGCAGTCATGCAGGGGCGGATCAGCCCCAGCATTTT
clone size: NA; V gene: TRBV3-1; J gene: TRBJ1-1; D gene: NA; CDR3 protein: CASSQARVNTEAFF; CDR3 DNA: TGTGCCAGCAGCCAAGCCAGGGTTAACACTGAAGCTTTCTTT
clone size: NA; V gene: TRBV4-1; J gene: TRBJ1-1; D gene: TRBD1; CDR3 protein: CASSQAPDRGEAFF; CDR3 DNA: TGCGCCAGCAGCCAAGCCCCAGACAGGGGTGAAGCTTTCTTT
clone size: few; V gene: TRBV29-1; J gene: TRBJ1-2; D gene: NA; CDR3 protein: CSVEERGNYGYTF; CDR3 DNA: TGCAGCGTTGAAGAACGGGGAAACTATGGCTACACCTTC
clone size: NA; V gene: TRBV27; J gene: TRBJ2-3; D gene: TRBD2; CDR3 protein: CASRSRSGIRDTQYF; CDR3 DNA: TGTGCCAGCAGATCCCGTAGCGGGATCAGAGATACGCAGTATTTT
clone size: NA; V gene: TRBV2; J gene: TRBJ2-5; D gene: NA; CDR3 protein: CASSEEGDGGETQYF; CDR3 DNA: TGTGCCAGCAGTGAAGAGGGGGACGGCGGAGAGACCCAGTACTTC
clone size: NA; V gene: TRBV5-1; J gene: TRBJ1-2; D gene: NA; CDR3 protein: CASSLGSRGYTF; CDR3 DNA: TGCGCCAGCAGCTTGGGGAGTCGGGGCTACACCTTC
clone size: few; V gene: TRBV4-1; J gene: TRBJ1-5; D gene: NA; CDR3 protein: CASSQELATARQPQHF; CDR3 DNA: TGCGCCAGCAGCCAAGAACTGGCAACAGCTAGGCAGCCCCAGCATTTT
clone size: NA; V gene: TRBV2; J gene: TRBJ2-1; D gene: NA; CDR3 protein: CASSESVGSYNEQFF; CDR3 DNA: TGTGCCAGCAGTGAAAGCGTAGGGAGTTACAATGAGCAGTTCTTC
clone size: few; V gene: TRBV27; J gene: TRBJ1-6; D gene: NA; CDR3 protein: CASGMVGSLHF; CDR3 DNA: TGTGCCAGCGGAATGGTTGGGTCCCTCCACTTT
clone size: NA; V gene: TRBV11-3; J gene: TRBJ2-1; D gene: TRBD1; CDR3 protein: CASSLDRGIGEQFF; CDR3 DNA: TGTGCCAGCAGCTTAGACAGGGGGATAGGTGAGCAGTTCTTC
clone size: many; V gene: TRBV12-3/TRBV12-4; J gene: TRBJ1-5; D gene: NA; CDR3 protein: CASSLTDIRGRYSNQPQHF; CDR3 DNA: TGTGCCAGCAGTTTAACCGACATACGGGGGAGATATAGCAATCAGCCCCAGCATTTT
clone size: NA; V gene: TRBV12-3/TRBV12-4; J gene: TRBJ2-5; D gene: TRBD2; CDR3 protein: CASSSWGGDQETQYF; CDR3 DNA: TGTGCCAGCAGTTCTTGGGGGGGGGACCAAGAGACCCAGTACTTC
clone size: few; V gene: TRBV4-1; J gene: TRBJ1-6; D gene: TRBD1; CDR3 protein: CASSQEDRDSPLHF; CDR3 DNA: TGCGCCAGCAGCCAAGAAGACAGGGATTCACCCCTCCACTTT
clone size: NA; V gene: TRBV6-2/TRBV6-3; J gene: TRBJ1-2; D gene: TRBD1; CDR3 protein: CASSTPTGEFGYTF; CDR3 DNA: TGTGCCAGCTCGACCCCGACAGGGGAATTTGGCTACACCTTC
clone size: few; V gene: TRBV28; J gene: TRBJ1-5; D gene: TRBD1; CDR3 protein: CASSFQSGGGNQPQHF; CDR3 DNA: TGTGCCAGCAGTTTTCAGTCAGGGGGAGGCAATCAGCCCCAGCATTTT
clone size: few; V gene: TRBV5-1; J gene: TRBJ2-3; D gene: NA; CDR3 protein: CASSFLDTREDTQYF; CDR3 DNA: TGCGCCAGCAGCTTCTTGGATACTAGGGAGGATACGCAGTATTTT
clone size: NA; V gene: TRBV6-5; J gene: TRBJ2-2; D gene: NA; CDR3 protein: CASSYGAVNTGELFF; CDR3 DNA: TGTGCCAGCAGTTACGGGGCAGTGAACACCGGGGAGCTGTTTTTT
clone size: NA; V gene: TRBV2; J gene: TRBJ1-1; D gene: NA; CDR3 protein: CASSALRGTGTEAFF; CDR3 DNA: TGTGCCAGCAGTGCACTGAGGGGCACGGGCACTGAAGCTTTCTTT
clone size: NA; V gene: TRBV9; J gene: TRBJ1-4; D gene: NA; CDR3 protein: CASSANREVGYEKLFF; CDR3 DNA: TGTGCCAGCAGCGCCAACAGGGAAGTAGGGTACGAAAAACTGTTTTTT
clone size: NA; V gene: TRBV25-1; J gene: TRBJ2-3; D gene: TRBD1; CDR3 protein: CASSEYVDRGWTDTQYF; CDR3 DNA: TGTGCCAGCAGTGAATATGTGGACAGGGGATGGACAGATACGCAGTATTTT
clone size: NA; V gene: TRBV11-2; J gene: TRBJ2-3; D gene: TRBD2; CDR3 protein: CASSTGLAGELDTQYF; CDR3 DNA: TGTGCCAGCAGCACCGGACTAGCGGGAGAATTAGATACGCAGTATTTT
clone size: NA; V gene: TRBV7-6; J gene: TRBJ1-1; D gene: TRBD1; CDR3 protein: CASSPSDRRNTEAFF; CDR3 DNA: TGTGCCAGCAGCCCCTCGGACAGGAGGAACACTGAAGCTTTCTTT
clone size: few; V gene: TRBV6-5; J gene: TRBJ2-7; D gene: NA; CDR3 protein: CASSPWRDSYEQYF; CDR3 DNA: TGTGCCAGCAGTCCCTGGCGAGACTCCTACGAGCAGTACTTC
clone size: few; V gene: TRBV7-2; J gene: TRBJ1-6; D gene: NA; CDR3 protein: CASSLRASMSSYNSPLHF; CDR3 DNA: TGTGCCAGCAGCTTAAGGGCCTCAATGAGCTCCTATAATTCACCCCTCCACTTT
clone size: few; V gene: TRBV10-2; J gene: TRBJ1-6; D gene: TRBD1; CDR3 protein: CASQVGGQGNSPLHF; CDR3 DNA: TGCGCCAGCCAAGTGGGGGGACAGGGGAATTCACCCCTCCACTTT
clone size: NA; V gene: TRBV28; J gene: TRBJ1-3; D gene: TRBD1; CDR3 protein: CASSLSPGQASGNTIYF; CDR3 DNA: TGTGCCAGCAGCCTATCCCCCGGACAGGCCTCTGGAAACACCATATATTTT
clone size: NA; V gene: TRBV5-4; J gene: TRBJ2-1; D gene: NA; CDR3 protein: CASSLGGRENEQFF; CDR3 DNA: TGTGCCAGCAGCTTGGGAGGTAGGGAAAATGAGCAGTTCTTC
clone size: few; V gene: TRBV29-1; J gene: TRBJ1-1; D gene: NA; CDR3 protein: CSVGDRDILRAFF; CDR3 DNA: TGCAGCGTGGGAGACCGGGACATCTTGCGAGCTTTCTTT
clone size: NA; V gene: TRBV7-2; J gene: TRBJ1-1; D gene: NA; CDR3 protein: CASSLATRTEAFF; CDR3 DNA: TGTGCCAGCAGCTTAGCGACAAGGACTGAAGCTTTCTTT
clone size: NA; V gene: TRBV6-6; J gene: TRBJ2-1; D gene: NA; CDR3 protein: CASSPTQLGGPFF; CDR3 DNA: TGTGCCAGCAGCCCGACCCAATTGGGGGGCCCGTTCTTC
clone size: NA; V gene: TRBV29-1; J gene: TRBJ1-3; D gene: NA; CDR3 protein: CSVLTPGNTIYF; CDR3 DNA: TGCAGCGTCCTGACCCCTGGAAACACCATATATTTT
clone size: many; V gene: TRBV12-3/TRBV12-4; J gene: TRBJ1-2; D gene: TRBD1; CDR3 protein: CASSPGTAYGYTF; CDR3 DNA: TGTGCCAGCAGTCCGGGGACAGCGTATGGCTACACCTTC
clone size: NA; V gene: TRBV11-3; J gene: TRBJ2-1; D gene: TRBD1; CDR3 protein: CASSPRTGSYNEQFF; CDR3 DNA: TGTGCCAGCAGCCCCCGGACAGGCTCCTACAATGAGCAGTTCTTC
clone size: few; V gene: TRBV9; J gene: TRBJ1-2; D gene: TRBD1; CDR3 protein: CASSDYTGEVNYGYTF; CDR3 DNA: TGTGCCAGCAGCGACTATACAGGGGAGGTGAACTATGGCTACACCTTC